This TCR beta chain was observed in a study of T cell responses to AZD1222 COVID-19 vaccine. Study in general: The study pooled second doses at about 4 or about 12 weeks. Study-level points and caveats: Breadth and depth of Spike-specific TCRs rose after two AZD1222 doses. Donors were largely white British and mainly female; clonal diversity was possibly underestimated. Across spike, vaccine-associated CD4 TCRs were found, dominant at 160-218 and 743-854.

TCRdb keeps only in-frame clones here, not all; method: immunoSEQ multiplex PCR. Here the sample spans approximately 110,000 clones, 80% to 90% being singletons. Remarks on this clone: As yet, its antigen is unknown.

The germline V gene has CDR1 SGHDT and CDR2 YYEEEE. The CDR3 has 14 amino acids. V shed 4 bases and J shed 0 bases, with 8 bases lying between them. This specimen was peripheral blood, taken on day 0 of AZD1222 vaccination. The receptor's source is an adult in good health. The chain carries TRBV5-6 and TRBJ1-3; D remains ambiguous. The CDR3 reads CASSRATSGNTIYF. The DNA of the CDR3 is TGTGCCAGCAGCCGGGCCACCTCTGGAAACACCATATATTTT.